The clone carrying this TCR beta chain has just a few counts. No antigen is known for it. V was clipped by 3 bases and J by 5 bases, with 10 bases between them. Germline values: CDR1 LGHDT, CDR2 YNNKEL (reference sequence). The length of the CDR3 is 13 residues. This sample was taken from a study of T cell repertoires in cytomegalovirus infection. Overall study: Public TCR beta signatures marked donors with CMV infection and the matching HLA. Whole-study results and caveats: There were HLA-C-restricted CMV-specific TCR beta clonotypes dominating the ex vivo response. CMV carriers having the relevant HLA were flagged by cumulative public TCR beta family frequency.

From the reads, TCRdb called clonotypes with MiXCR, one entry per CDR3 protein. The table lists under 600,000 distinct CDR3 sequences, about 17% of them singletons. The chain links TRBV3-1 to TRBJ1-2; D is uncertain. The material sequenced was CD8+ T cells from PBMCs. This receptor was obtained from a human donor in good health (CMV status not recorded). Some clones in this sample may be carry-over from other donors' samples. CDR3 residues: CASSQSAKYGYTF. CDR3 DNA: TGTGCCAGCAGCCAGTCTGCGAAGTATGGCTACACCTTC.